This TCR beta chain came from a study of blood T cell repertoires in COVID-19 (dated by TCRdb to between 2020 and 2021). For the wider study: Collaborator samples came from the United States, Italy and Spain and covered acute and convalescent phases of COVID-19. The prospective study material was composed of cDNA or gDNA derived from T cells, B-cell-depleted T cells, or PBMCs. Subjects who had been exposed to COVID-19, were actively infected with it, or had recovered from it provided the deeply sampled blood TCRbeta repertoires that made up the dataset. The repertoires were released in a freely available public database intended as a resource for research on the immune response to SARS-CoV-2. Samples came from the ongoing ImmuneRACE study (first 160 participants) plus 1,254 subjects from 6 global collaborators. Nearly every sample came with metadata listing a de-identified subject ID, COVID-19 status, age in years and sex. Where HLA class I and class II types were available, the types were taken from metadata supplied by the sample provider, not from assay-based typing.

Turning to this clone: Its target antigen remains unknown. Per-nucleotide qualities are absent, and no much larger clonotype sits a single base away.

Here is what the overall study found, with its caveats: Clinical and demographic metadata were provided uncurated, with the amount varying by source and participant.

One collaborating source in Seattle enrolled patients while the patients were actively infected and followed the patients over time throughout the course of disease. Each collaborating institution followed its own protocols to collect whole blood in K2EDTA tubes. For TCRbeta analysis, collaborator samples were shipped as frozen whole blood, as isolated PBMCs, or as DNA extracted from either sample type. TCRbeta CDR3 regions were amplified from genomic DNA by means of the immunoSEQ Assay, a bias-controlled multiplex PCR. Per the source publication's procedure: The number of nucleated cells in each sample was estimated from the amplification of reference gene primers within the assay. To quantify the absolute abundance of each unique TCRbeta CDR3 rearrangement, sequence reads were collapsed and filtered. For each sample, productive Simpson clonality was calculated as the square root of Simpson's diversity index over productive rearrangements. The clones in this table, taken by TCRdb from immuneACCESS, are in-frame only. Not every clone is retained; where verified, under half of the shortfall comes from an unresolved V gene, and the cause of the rest is unknown. V, J and clone size were drawn from that table, and D and trimming were deduced from the DNA. The sample table holds about 180,000 clones, of which approximately 87% were seen once. The ten largest clones represent about 12% of the sample.

CDR1 LGHDT and CDR2 YNNKEL are derived from the germline V gene (reference sequence). There are 13 amino acids in the CDR3, from cysteine to phenylalanine inclusive. The entry retains the CDR3 DNA only, 39 bases that are in frame from base 1. V drops 6 bases and J drops 7 bases, leaving 13 bases in between. Recombination connected TRBV3-1 (or the pseudogene TRBV3-2) to TRBJ1-5; 6 matching bases give a weak D call of TRBD1. Sequenced material: peripheral blood. The sequence was obtained from a woman aged 70 to 79 with COVID-19, enrolled during active disease. For the CDR3, the sequence is CASSYIRGQPQHF. The DNA is TGTGCCAGCAGTTACATTAGGGGGCAGCCCCAGCATTTT.